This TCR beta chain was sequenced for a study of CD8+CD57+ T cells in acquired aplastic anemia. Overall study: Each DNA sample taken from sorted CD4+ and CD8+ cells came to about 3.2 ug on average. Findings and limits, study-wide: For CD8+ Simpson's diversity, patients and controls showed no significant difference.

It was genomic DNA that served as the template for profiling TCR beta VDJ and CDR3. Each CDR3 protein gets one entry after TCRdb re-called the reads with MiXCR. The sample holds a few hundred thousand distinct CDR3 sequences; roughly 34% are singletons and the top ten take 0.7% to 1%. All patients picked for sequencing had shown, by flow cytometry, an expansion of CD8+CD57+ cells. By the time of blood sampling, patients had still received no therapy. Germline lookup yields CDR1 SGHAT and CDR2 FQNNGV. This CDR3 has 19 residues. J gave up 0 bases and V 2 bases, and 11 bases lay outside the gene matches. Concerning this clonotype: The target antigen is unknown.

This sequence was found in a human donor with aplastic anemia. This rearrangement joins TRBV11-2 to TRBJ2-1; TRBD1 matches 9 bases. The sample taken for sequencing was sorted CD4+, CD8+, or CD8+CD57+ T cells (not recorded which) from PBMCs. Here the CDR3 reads CASSLLLGQGTRSYNEQFF. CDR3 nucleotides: TGTGCCAGCAGCTTACTTCTAGGACAGGGGACGCGCTCCTACAATGAGCAGTTCTTC.